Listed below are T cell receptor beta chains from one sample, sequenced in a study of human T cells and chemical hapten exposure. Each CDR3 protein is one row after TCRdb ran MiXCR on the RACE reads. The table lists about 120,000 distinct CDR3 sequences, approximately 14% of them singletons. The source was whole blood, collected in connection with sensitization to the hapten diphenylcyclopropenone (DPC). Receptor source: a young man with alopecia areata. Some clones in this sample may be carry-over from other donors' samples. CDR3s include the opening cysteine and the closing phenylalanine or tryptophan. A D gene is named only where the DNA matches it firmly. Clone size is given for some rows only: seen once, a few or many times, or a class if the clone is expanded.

cdr3_nt: TGTGCCAGCAGACGAACGGTTGATACGCAGTATTTT
cdr3_aa: CASRRTVDTQYF
clone_size: .
j_call: TRBJ2-3
v_call: TRBV27
d_call: .
cdr3_length: 12

cdr3_nt: TGTGCCAGCAGCTGGGGGGCGCGCCAAGAGACCCAGTACTTC
cdr3_aa: CASSWGARQETQYF
clone_size: .
j_call: TRBJ2-5
v_call: TRBV7-3
d_call: .
cdr3_length: 14

cdr3_nt: TGTGCCAGCTCACCCGAAAGCGTTGGGACAGTTGGCACTGAAGCTTTCTTT
cdr3_aa: CASSPESVGTVGTEAFF
clone_size: many
j_call: TRBJ1-1
v_call: TRBV18
d_call: TRBD1
cdr3_length: 17

cdr3_nt: TGTGCCAGCAGTGAAAAACAGCACCCCGATAGCAATCAGCCCCAGCATTTT
cdr3_aa: CASSEKQHPDSNQPQHF
clone_size: few
j_call: TRBJ1-5
v_call: TRBV6-1
d_call: .
cdr3_length: 17

cdr3_nt: TGTGCCAGCAGCATCGAGGCTAGCGTTACGCAGTATTTT
cdr3_aa: CASSIEASVTQYF
clone_size: .
j_call: TRBJ2-3
v_call: TRBV9
d_call: .
cdr3_length: 13

cdr3_nt: TGCAGTGCTGTGGACAGATACCAAGAGACCCAGTACTTC
cdr3_aa: CSAVDRYQETQYF
clone_size: few
j_call: TRBJ2-5
v_call: TRBV20-1
d_call: .
cdr3_length: 13

cdr3_nt: TGCAGCGGGGAGGGGGAGACTGAAGCTTTCTTT
cdr3_aa: CSGEGETEAFF
clone_size: .
j_call: TRBJ1-1
v_call: TRBV29-1
d_call: .
cdr3_length: 11

cdr3_nt: TGCAGTGCTAGCGACAGTTCTGGAAACACCATATATTTT
cdr3_aa: CSASDSSGNTIYF
clone_size: many
j_call: TRBJ1-3
v_call: TRBV20-1
d_call: .
cdr3_length: 13

cdr3_nt: TGTGCCAGCTCACCTGACCAAGGAAACACCATATATTTT
cdr3_aa: CASSPDQGNTIYF
clone_size: few
j_call: TRBJ1-3
v_call: TRBV18
d_call: .
cdr3_length: 13

cdr3_nt: TGCGCCAGCAGCTTCGGACAGGGGGATAACACCGGGGAGCTGTTTTTT
cdr3_aa: CASSFGQGDNTGELFF
clone_size: .
j_call: TRBJ2-2
v_call: TRBV4-1
d_call: TRBD1
cdr3_length: 16

cdr3_nt: TGCAGCGCCGAAAAAGATACGCAGTATTTT
cdr3_aa: CSAEKDTQYF
clone_size: .
j_call: TRBJ2-3
v_call: TRBV29-1
d_call: .
cdr3_length: 10

cdr3_nt: TGTGCCAGCACCACAGGGGACGGAAACACCATATATTTT
cdr3_aa: CASTTGDGNTIYF
clone_size: .
j_call: TRBJ1-3
v_call: TRBV3-1
d_call: TRBD1
cdr3_length: 13

cdr3_nt: TGTGCCAGCAGCTTAGTTTCCTACGAGCAGTACTTC
cdr3_aa: CASSLVSYEQYF
clone_size: few
j_call: TRBJ2-7
v_call: TRBV11-2
d_call: .
cdr3_length: 12

cdr3_nt: TGTGCTAGTGGTTTGACTTCACCCCTCCACTTT
cdr3_aa: CASGLTSPLHF
clone_size: few
j_call: TRBJ1-6
v_call: TRBV12-5
d_call: .
cdr3_length: 11

cdr3_nt: TGTGCCAGTAGTATAGGATGGGAGCAGTTCTTC
cdr3_aa: CASSIGWEQFF
clone_size: .
j_call: TRBJ2-1
v_call: TRBV19
d_call: .
cdr3_length: 11

cdr3_nt: TGTGCCAGCAGCTGGGGGACAGGGCAGGGTTCACCCCTCCACTTT
cdr3_aa: CASSWGTGQGSPLHF
clone_size: few
j_call: TRBJ1-6
v_call: TRBV7-8
d_call: TRBD1
cdr3_length: 15

cdr3_nt: TGTGCCAGCAGCTCAATGACTAGCGGGAACACCGGGGAGCTGTTTTTT
cdr3_aa: CASSSMTSGNTGELFF
clone_size: .
j_call: TRBJ2-2
v_call: TRBV7-6
d_call: TRBD2
cdr3_length: 16

cdr3_nt: TGCGCCAGCAGCCAAGATCTGGTCGGGACTATTGGGGTGAACACTGAAGCTTTCTTT
cdr3_aa: CASSQDLVGTIGVNTEAFF
clone_size: many
j_call: TRBJ1-1
v_call: TRBV4-3
d_call: .
cdr3_length: 19

cdr3_nt: TGTGCCAGCAGCCTATCGACAGGGGCTCACGATGAGCAGTTCTTC
cdr3_aa: CASSLSTGAHDEQFF
clone_size: .
j_call: TRBJ2-1
v_call: TRBV6-4
d_call: TRBD1
cdr3_length: 15

cdr3_nt: TGTGCCAGCAGCTTAAGAGTTGCGGGGGCCCTCGAGCAGTACTTC
cdr3_aa: CASSLRVAGALEQYF
clone_size: few
j_call: TRBJ2-7
v_call: TRBV11-2
d_call: .
cdr3_length: 15

cdr3_nt: TGTGCCAGCAGCTCTGCTGGGGGAGAGACCCAGTACTTC
cdr3_aa: CASSSAGGETQYF
clone_size: .
j_call: TRBJ2-5
v_call: TRBV11-1
d_call: .
cdr3_length: 13

cdr3_nt: TGTGCCAGCAGTTTAGCGTACAGTCCGGACTATGGCTACACCTTC
cdr3_aa: CASSLAYSPDYGYTF
clone_size: few
j_call: TRBJ1-2
v_call: TRBV12-3/TRBV12-4
d_call: .
cdr3_length: 15

cdr3_nt: TGTGCCAGCAGTTTCCCCACTGCCTACGAGCAGTACTTC
cdr3_aa: CASSFPTAYEQYF
clone_size: .
j_call: TRBJ2-7
v_call: TRBV28
d_call: .
cdr3_length: 13

cdr3_nt: TGTGCCACCAGTGAACAGGGGGCCGGAGATACGCAGTATTTT
cdr3_aa: CATSEQGAGDTQYF
clone_size: few
j_call: TRBJ2-3
v_call: TRBV24-1
d_call: TRBD1
cdr3_length: 14

cdr3_nt: TGTGCCACCAGTGATTTCACCCCTCGGGCCGTCTTGATGCCCCAGCATTTT
cdr3_aa: CATSDFTPRAVLMPQHF
clone_size: few
j_call: TRBJ1-5
v_call: TRBV24-1
d_call: .
cdr3_length: 17

cdr3_nt: TGTGCCAGCAGCTTTGGGCAGGGGGCCGACTATGGCTACACCTTC
cdr3_aa: CASSFGQGADYGYTF
clone_size: .
j_call: TRBJ1-2
v_call: TRBV11-2
d_call: TRBD1
cdr3_length: 15

cdr3_nt: TGCAGCGTTGAAGATCGAGGGGGCGCGGATGAAAAACTGTTTTTT
cdr3_aa: CSVEDRGGADEKLFF
clone_size: .
j_call: TRBJ1-4
v_call: TRBV29-1
d_call: TRBD1
cdr3_length: 15